This TCR beta chain was identified during a study of low-dose radiotherapy and immunotherapy resistance in tumors. For the study at large: Cohort 1 was given 0.5 Gy fractions every 2 weeks, 6.5 Gy in total. Treatment of Cohort 2 consisted of 1 Gy per fraction every two weeks, amounting to 13 Gy over 26 weeks. Oral aspirin at 300 mg was taken daily by patients for four cycles, beginning on cycle 1 day 1.

Primers targeting TRAV and TRBV primed first-strand cDNA, covering alpha and beta chains. Both a constant-region primer and a V-primer adapter served to amplify TCRs across 20 PCR cycles. TCRdb passed the reads through MiXCR, listing each CDR3 protein once. The repertoire includes about 97,000 distinct CDR3 sequences, under 25% of them detected once, and about 4% sits in the top ten. Trimming shortened V by 4 bases and J by 6 bases, and 13 bases separated the two germline ends. CDR1 and CDR2 (germline): SGHRS, YFSETQ. This CDR3 is 14 amino acids long. This clonotype was recorded many times. The time point is: after trial treatment. The sample's treatment: LDRT plus nivolumab, ipilimumab, low-dose cyclophosphamide and aspirin (RACIN trial). Ipilimumab, nivolumab, aspirin, low-dose cyclophosphamide and low-dose radiotherapy were administered to donors.

Material: PBMCs, obtained after low-dose radiotherapy plus immunotherapy. The source is a male donor with prostate cancer. The gene calls are TRBV5-1 and TRBJ2-2; tentative D call: TRBD2 (5 bases). CDR3 DNA: TGCGCCAGCAGCCGCGCCGGGGAGCCCGGGGAGCTGTTTTTT. It encodes CASSRAGEPGELFF.